This entry lists 24 T cell receptor beta chains sequenced from one sample in a study of T cell responses to AZD1222 COVID-19 vaccine. Assay: immunoSEQ multiplex PCR; the TCRdb copy retains only in-frame clones and omits some. The data show over 100,000 clones, 91% seen once. This specimen was peripheral blood, taken on day 0 of AZD1222 vaccination. These receptor sequences come from an adult in good health.

The chain combines TRBV6-1 with TRBJ2-7, with 7 bases that match TRBD1. This CDR3 region has 17 residues. CDR1 is MNHNS, CDR2 SASEGT, per germline. J was trimmed by 0 bases and V by 2 bases; bases with no gene match: 10. CDR3 DNA sequence: TGTGCCAGCAGTGAAACAACCGGGACAGTGAGCTCCTACGAGCAGTACTTC. The encoded protein is CASSETTGTVSSYEQYF.

The V gene is TRBV7-9, the J gene TRBJ1-4; D not resolved. V was pared by 0 bases and J by 6 bases, with 8 bases between. The CDR3 consists of 14 residues. Looked up from germline, CDR1 is SEHNR and CDR2 is FQNEAQ (reference sequence). The CDR3 is CASSLAQDYEKLFF. DNA for the CDR3: TGTGCCAGCAGCTTAGCGCAGGACTATGAAAAACTGTTTTTT.

The CDR3 region is CASSRFGGQGNTEAFF. The CDR3 DNA reads TGTGCCAGCAGTCGTTTTGGCGGGCAGGGGAACACTGAAGCTTTCTTT. The rearrangement joins TRBV13 to TRBJ1-1; D is perhaps TRBD1 (5 bases). V was clipped by 6 bases and J by 1 base, with 18 bases between them. The CDR3 has 16 residues. Germline V gene sequence: CDR1 PRHDT, CDR2 FYEKMQ (reference sequence).

The J gene is TRBJ1-3, the V gene TRBV6-2 or TRBV6-3; D is undetermined. There are 13 residues in the CDR3. Germline CDR1 is MNHEY and CDR2 is SVGEGT. Trimming took 2 bases from V and 3 from J, leaving 5 bases between them. The chain's CDR3 is CASSYGVGNTIYF. Here the CDR3 DNA reads TGTGCCAGCAGTTACGGCGTTGGAAACACCATATATTTT.

The chain couples TRBV6-1 to TRBJ1-2, with TRBD1 matching over 8 bases. J was trimmed by 2 bases and V by 1 base; bases with no gene match: 3. The length of the CDR3 is 15 residues. Germline-derived CDR1 and CDR2 are MNHNS and SASEGT. The CDR3 sequence: CASSEDPGGNYGYTF. In DNA form, the CDR3 reads TGTGCCAGCAGTGAAGATCCAGGGGGCAACTATGGCTACACCTTC.

V and J are TRBV19 and TRBJ1-1, with TRBD1 identical over 10 bases. J gave up 3 bases and V 6 bases, and 1 base lay outside the gene matches. Germline assignment: CDR1 LNHDA and CDR2 SQIVND (reference sequence). This CDR3 is 13 amino acids long. The CDR3 loop is CASRDRGDTEAFF. CDR3 nucleotides: TGTGCCAGTAGGGACAGGGGGGACACTGAAGCTTTCTTT.

This clone was detected once. The rearrangement links TRBV7-9 to TRBJ2-7; a possible D gene is TRBD1 (5 bases). CDR1 SEHNR and CDR2 FQNEAQ come from the germline V gene (reference sequence). The CDR3 has 14 amino acids. With 5 bases removed from V and 0 bases from J, the gap between germline ends came to 11 bases. CDR3 in DNA: TGTGCCAGCAGCCCCTGGACATCCTCCTACGAGCAGTACTTC. It yields the protein CASSPWTSSYEQYF.

The rearrangement links TRBV4-2 to TRBJ2-3, with a possible D match to TRBD1 (5 bases). Germline V gene data show CDR1 as LGHNA and CDR2 as YNFKEQ. V lost 0 bases to trimming and J lost 2 bases, with 12 bases between them. This CDR3 is built from 16 residues. CDR3 protein: CASSQDVQALTDTQYF. CDR3 sequence (DNA): TGTGCCAGCAGCCAAGATGTACAGGCTCTCACAGATACGCAGTATTTT.

In regard to this clone: The same CDR3 also results from other DNA sequences found in this sample. The V call is TRBV7-2, the J call TRBJ1-1; 7 bases align to TRBD1. Looked up from germline, CDR1 is SGHTA and CDR2 is FQGNSA. The CDR3 length is 13 residues. Germline trimming cut 5 bases from V and 4 bases from J; bases unmatched to any gene: 4. CDR3 protein: CASSLGTVTEAFF. In nucleotides, the CDR3 is TGTGCCAGCAGCCTTGGGACAGTCACTGAAGCTTTCTTT.

The chain links TRBV6-5 to TRBJ1-6; no firm D call. Trimming took off 0 bases at V and 3 bases at J, with 9 bases between the two ends. Germline CDR1 reads MNHEY; CDR2 reads SVGAGI. This CDR3 comprises 16 residues. DNA of the CDR3: TGTGCCAGCAGTTACTCAGGGAGGTACTATAATTCACCCCTCCACTTT. Its protein is CASSYSGRYYNSPLHF.

This clone was seen more than once but under ten times. The V call is TRBV2, the J call TRBJ1-5, with 7 bases lining up with TRBD1. This CDR3 has 16 amino acids. V gave up 5 bases and J gave up 2 bases; unmatched junction bases: 9. Per the germline V gene, CDR1 is SNHLY and CDR2 is FYNNEI. In DNA, the CDR3 is TGTGCCAGCAGTTCCCGGACAGGCGCGGGCAATCAGCCCCAGCATTTT. Its protein product is CASSSRTGAGNQPQHF.

This clone was seen a few times. The chain joins TRBV19 to TRBJ1-1; TRBD1 matches 8 bases. The CDR3 runs 12 residues. Germline V lookup: CDR1 LNHDA, CDR2 SQIVND (reference sequence). V shed 10 bases and J 6 bases; nucleotides not matched to a gene: 7. As DNA, the CDR3 is TGTGCCACAGCACAGGGGGTCGCTGAAGCTTTCTTT. It translates to CATAQGVAEAFF.

The chain recombines TRBV4-3 with TRBJ1-1; a weak D match, TRBD1 (5 bases). Germline loops: CDR1 LGHNA, CDR2 YSLEER. The V and J ends lost 0 bases and 3 bases respectively, with 11 bases between them. This CDR3 is built from 15 residues. CDR3 coding DNA: TGCGCCAGCAGCCAAGACATAAAAGGGGACACTGAAGCTTTCTTT. Translation gives CASSQDIKGDTEAFF.

The count of this clone is one. V gene TRBV3-1 (or the pseudogene TRBV3-2) combines with J gene TRBJ2-1, with 9 bases identical to TRBD1. With 5 bases clipped from V and 3 bases from J, the junction kept 5 bases outside the gene matches. Germline CDR1 reads LGHDT; CDR2 reads YNNKEL (reference sequence). This CDR3 is built from 15 residues. CDR3 protein: CASSYGQGHYNEQFF. DNA for the CDR3: TGTGCCAGCAGCTACGGACAGGGGCACTACAATGAGCAGTTCTTC.

In its sample, this clone was seen a few times. The chain recombines TRBV5-1 with TRBJ2-5; D gene unclear. The CDR3 has 14 amino acids. In germline, CDR1 is SGHRS, CDR2 YFSETQ. V lost 4 bases, J lost 1 base, and 11 bases lay in between. The CDR3 DNA is TGCGCCAGCAGCCTGCCGAGTGCCCAAGAGACCCAGTACTTC. Residues: CASSLPSAQETQYF.

CDR3 sequence: CASSGQGNYGYTF. The CDR3 DNA sequence: TGCGCCAGCAGCGGACAGGGAAACTATGGCTACACCTTC. The chain couples TRBV5-1 to TRBJ1-2; TRBD1 aligns across 8 bases. Looked up from germline, CDR1 is SGHRS and CDR2 is YFSETQ. The CDR3 sequence is 13 residues long. Unmatched junction bases numbered 1, after V lost 4 bases and J lost 2 bases.

This rearrangement joins TRBV6-1 to TRBJ1-1; D unresolved. V lost 0 bases and J lost 1, with 6 bases in between. The V gene's germline CDR1 is MNHNS and CDR2 SASEGT. This CDR3 is built from 14 residues. This CDR3 is CASSEAWPNTEAFF. The CDR3, as DNA: TGTGCCAGCAGTGAAGCGTGGCCGAACACTGAAGCTTTCTTT.

The V gene is TRBV2, the J gene TRBJ1-1; D possibly corresponds to TRBD1 (6 bases). Trimming removed 2 bases at V and 0 bases at J, with 10 bases between. Germline V lookup: CDR1 SNHLY, CDR2 FYNNEI. This CDR3 region has 15 residues. CDR3 bases: TGTGCCAGCAGTGAACTGGGACAAATGAACACTGAAGCTTTCTTT. Translating gives CASSELGQMNTEAFF.

In DNA, the CDR3 is TGTGCCAGCAGGGACAGGGGTGGCAATCAGCCCCAGCATTTT. Protein: CASRDRGGNQPQHF. V is TRBV5-8 and J is TRBJ1-5; TRBD1 matches 9 bases. Unmatched junction bases numbered 2, after V lost 5 bases and J lost 2 bases. The CDR3 has 14 amino acids. Germline V gene lookup returns CDR1 SGHTS and CDR2 YDEGEE.

The chain is built from TRBV28 and TRBJ2-5; possible D gene TRBD1, 5 bases. The germline CDR1 and CDR2 sequences are MDHEN and SYDVKM. V shed 7 bases and J shed 1 base, with 13 bases lying between them. CDR3 size: 14 residues. The DNA of the CDR3 is TGTGCCAGCACCCCGGGTGGGGCCCAAGAGACCCAGTACTTC. Translating gives CASTPGGAQETQYF.

The chain joins TRBV10-3 to TRBJ1-2, with D possibly TRBD1 on 6 matching bases. The CDR3 runs to 17 residues. V lost 6 bases and J lost 4, with 24 bases in between. Germline loops: CDR1 ENHRY, CDR2 SYGVKD. The CDR3 protein is CAIRPTDSSSTSYGYTF. The CDR3 region has the DNA TGTGCCATCAGACCTACGGACAGTTCATCCACCTCCTATGGCTACACCTTC.

The chain links TRBV3-1 (or the pseudogene TRBV3-2) to TRBJ2-1; the D gene is possibly TRBD2 (6 bases). This CDR3 spans 16 amino acids. Trimming took 4 bases from V and 3 from J, leaving 16 bases between them. Germline loops: CDR1 LGHDT, CDR2 YNNKEL (reference sequence). Written as DNA, the CDR3 is TGTGCCAGCAGCCCTCTCGCTAGCGAGGTCTACAATGAGCAGTTCTTC. It specifies CASSPLASEVYNEQFF.

The V call is TRBV4-2, the J call TRBJ2-7; D ambiguous. Trimming stripped 0 bases from V and 6 bases from J, with 9 bases between. This CDR3 comprises 13 residues. Germline-derived CDR1 and CDR2 are LGHNA and YNFKEQ. The chain's CDR3 is CASSQEVSREQYF. DNA for the CDR3: TGTGCCAGCAGCCAAGAGGTGTCACGCGAGCAGTACTTC.

The chain has TRBV9 and TRBJ1-2; D may be TRBD1 (5 bases). CDR3 size: 13 residues. V was trimmed by 4 bases and J by 2 bases, leaving 9 bases between them. The germline CDR1 and CDR2 sequences are SGDLS and YYNGEE. The CDR3 here is CASSPDRNYGYTF. The CDR3 nucleotides are TGTGCCAGCAGCCCAGACAGAAACTATGGCTACACCTTC.